The 27 T cell receptor beta chains reported below all come from one sample, sequenced in a study of CXCR3-negative and CXCR3-positive naive CD8 T cells. UMI-tagged TRB cDNA libraries were built via 5' RACE. Using the 5' RACE reads, TCRdb records one entry per CDR3 protein without DNA. This table lists some 39,000 distinct CDR3 sequences. Input material: naive CXCR3- CD8+ T cells from blood. Specified subset: CD45RO-CCR7+CD27+CD95- naive CD8+ T cells lacking CXCR3 (TNR3-). These receptors were taken from a human donor in good health. Some clones in this sample may be carry-over from other donors' samples.

The rearrangement joins TRBV7-9 to TRBJ2-1; TCRdb returns TRBD2, unconfirmable since there is no DNA. Germline loops: CDR1 SEHNR, CDR2 FQNEAQ (reference sequence). The CDR3 has 16 amino acids. CDR3 in amino acids: CASSPREVDNNNEQFF.

V and J are TRBV12-3 or TRBV12-4 and TRBJ2-1; TCRdb names TRBD2, which stays unverified in the absence of DNA. The length of the CDR3 is 16 residues. This CDR3 is CASSLQFGRGLNEQFF.

The chain joins TRBV25-1 to TRBJ1-2; TCRdb designates TRBD1, a call that cannot be tested without DNA. Germline CDR1 reads MGHDK; CDR2 reads SYGVNS. The CDR3 is made up of 14 amino acids. The CDR3 loop reads CASSDPDIPYGYTF.

This chain uses TRBV27 with TRBJ1-2; TCRdb gives TRBD1 as the D gene, but with no DNA this cannot be confirmed. CDR3 length: 16 residues. CDR1 is MNHEY, CDR2 SMNVEV, per germline (reference sequence). CDR3 loop: CASSLSSLGPNYGYTF.

This chain uses TRBV7-2 with TRBJ1-2; TCRdb's assignment of TRBD1 cannot be checked, as there is no DNA. Germline CDR1 reads SGHTA; CDR2 reads FQGNSA. This CDR3 has 16 residues. The CDR3 loop is CASSYLGGDVNYGYTF.

The J gene is TRBJ1-1, the V gene TRBV29-1; TCRdb's D call, TRBD1, is unchecked because there is no DNA. Germline loops: CDR1 SQVTM, CDR2 ANQGSEA. The CDR3 contains 12 residues. The CDR3 spells CSVSDRDTEAFF.

The chain combines TRBV27 with TRBJ2-3; TCRdb's D gene call, TRBD1, goes unchecked for lack of DNA. Germline lookup yields CDR1 MNHEY and CDR2 SMNVEV (reference sequence). This CDR3 region has 15 residues. CDR3 loop: CASSLFPGATDTQYF.

The chain is built from TRBV7-8 and TRBJ1-5. The CDR3 is made up of 14 amino acids. Per the germline V gene, CDR1 is SGHVS and CDR2 is FQNEAQ. The CDR3 reads CASSLGSGPQPQHF.

The chain is built from TRBV6-5 and TRBJ2-7; TCRdb designates TRBD1, a call that cannot be tested without DNA. Germline V CDR1 and CDR2: MNHEY, SVGAGI. This CDR3 has 13 amino acids. The CDR3 region is CASSVVQQGEQYF.

V usage is TRBV29-1 and J usage is TRBJ2-7; TCRdb selects TRBD1, and the lack of DNA leaves this call unchecked. Germline-derived CDR1 and CDR2 are SQVTM and ANQGSEA. The CDR3 totals 13 residues. CDR3 sequence: CSVGGGGPYEQYF.

J is TRBJ2-5 and V is TRBV29-1; TCRdb calls TRBD1, which cannot be checked without DNA. Germline V gives CDR1 SQVTM, CDR2 ANQGSEA. The CDR3 contains 12 residues. CDR3 amino acids: CSVPETEETQYF. The whole variable domain, remainder taken from reference TRBV29-1 and TRBJ2-5, is SAVISQKPSRDICQRGTSLTIQCQVDSQVTMMFWYRQQPGQSLTLIATANQGSEATYESGFVIDKFPISRPNLTFSTLTVSNMSPEDSSIYLCSVPETEETQYFGPGTRLLVL.

This sequence joins TRBV5-6 and TRBJ2-7. Germline-derived CDR1 and CDR2 are SGHDT and YYEEEE. The CDR3 is 14 residues long. CDR3 region: CASSLRHPSYEQYF.

The CDR3 loop is CASSLETRGVTDTQYF. The chain uses TRBV5-5 and TRBJ2-3; TCRdb's D gene call, TRBD2, goes unchecked for lack of DNA. The length of the CDR3 is 16 residues. Germline CDR1 SGHKS, CDR2 YYEKEE (reference sequence).

The rearrangement joins TRBV28 to TRBJ2-5; TCRdb calls TRBD1, which cannot be checked without DNA. The CDR3 is 16 amino acids. In germline, CDR1 is MDHEN, CDR2 SYDVKM. CDR3 in amino acids: CASSLLEGGPGETQYF.

This chain links TRBV5-4 with TRBJ2-1; TCRdb gives TRBD1 as the D gene, but with no DNA this cannot be confirmed. Per the germline V gene, CDR1 is SGHNT and CDR2 is YYREEE (reference sequence). This CDR3 comprises 13 residues. The CDR3 loop reads CASSLWDSNEQFF.

The V gene is TRBV29-1, the J gene TRBJ2-5; TCRdb lists TRBD2, though no DNA is available to test this call. This CDR3 has 13 residues. Per the germline V gene, CDR1 is SQVTM and CDR2 is ANQGSEA. The CDR3 region is CSPRALERETQYF.

The gene calls are TRBV6-2 or TRBV6-3 and TRBJ2-5; the D gene TCRdb calls, TRBD1, cannot be checked with no DNA. This CDR3 spans 15 amino acids. CDR1 and CDR2 from the germline V gene are MNHEY and SVGEGT. CDR3 sequence: CASRPWTGGRETQYF.

The chain's CDR3 is CASSLRQGAREQYF. This chain links TRBV7-2 with TRBJ2-7; TCRdb calls TRBD1, which cannot be checked without DNA. This CDR3 is 14 amino acids long. In germline, CDR1 is SGHTA, CDR2 FQGNSA.

The genes are TRBV28 and TRBJ2-1. In germline, CDR1 is MDHEN, CDR2 SYDVKM. CDR3 length: 14 amino acids. The CDR3 protein is CASRAGGSYNEQFF.

The chain employs TRBV15 and TRBJ2-3; TCRdb outputs TRBD2, but without DNA this stays unchecked. Per the germline V gene, CDR1 is LNHNV and CDR2 is YYDKDF (reference sequence). CDR3 length: 15 residues. The CDR3 here is CATSRDSGGPDTQYF.

The rearrangement links TRBV7-8 to TRBJ2-1; the D call of TRBD2 rests on TCRdb alone, since no DNA is present to check it. Germline CDR1 is SGHVS and CDR2 is FQNEAQ. The CDR3 is 15 amino acids. CDR3 residues: CATRARTSGYNEQFF.

The rearrangement joins TRBV7-9 to TRBJ1-1. This CDR3 is built from 13 residues. Per the germline V gene, CDR1 is SEHNR and CDR2 is FQNEAQ (reference sequence). CDR3 sequence: CASSLGGHTEAFF.

V gene TRBV14 combines with J gene TRBJ2-7; TCRdb selects TRBD2, and the lack of DNA leaves this call unchecked. The CDR3 has 13 amino acids. The germline gives CDR1 SGHDN, CDR2 FVKESK. CDR3: CASSLGTSYEQYF.

The chain has TRBV5-6 and TRBJ2-1; the TCRdb call, TRBD2, lacks DNA for checking. The CDR3 length is 13 residues. The germline gives CDR1 SGHDT, CDR2 YYEEEE. The CDR3 protein is CASTQGGWSEQFF.

The J gene is TRBJ2-3, the V gene TRBV29-1; TCRdb calls TRBD1, which cannot be checked without DNA. The germline V gene encodes CDR1 SQVTM and CDR2 ANQGSEA. This CDR3 has 13 amino acids. CDR3: CSVEGGDTDTQYF.

The chain has TRBV6-1 and TRBJ2-7; TCRdb selects TRBD1, and the lack of DNA leaves this call unchecked. CDR3 length: 14 residues. Germline CDR1 is MNHNS and CDR2 is SASEGT. The CDR3 loop is CASSEYRASYEQYF.

The chain uses TRBV28 and TRBJ1-1; TCRdb reports TRBD1, a call that lacks DNA to check it against. Germline V gives CDR1 MDHEN, CDR2 SYDVKM. CDR3 length: 16 amino acids. This CDR3 is CASSFPGTGANTEAFF.